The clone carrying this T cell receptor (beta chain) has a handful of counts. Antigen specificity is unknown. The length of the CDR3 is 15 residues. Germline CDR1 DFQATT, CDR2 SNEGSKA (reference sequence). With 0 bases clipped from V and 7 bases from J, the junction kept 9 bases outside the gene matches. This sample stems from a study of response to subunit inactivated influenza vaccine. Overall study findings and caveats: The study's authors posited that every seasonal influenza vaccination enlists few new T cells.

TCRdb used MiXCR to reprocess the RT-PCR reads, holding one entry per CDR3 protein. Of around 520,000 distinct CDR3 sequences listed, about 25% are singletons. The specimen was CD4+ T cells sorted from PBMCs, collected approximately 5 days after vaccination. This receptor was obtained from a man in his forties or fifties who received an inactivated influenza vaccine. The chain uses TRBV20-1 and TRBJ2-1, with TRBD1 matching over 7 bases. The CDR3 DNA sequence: TGCAGTGCTAGAGATTTGCGTAACAGGGGAAATGAGCAGTTCTTC. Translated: CSARDLRNRGNEQFF.